This T cell receptor beta chain was recorded in a study of cytomegalovirus exposure and HLA in healthy donors. Study results and caveats: In a later analysis, a genetic analysis reported fewer productive-TCR N-insertions in an Asian-associated ancestry cluster than the cohort average. TCR beta chains numbering some 160 were designated cytomegalovirus-associated. The analysis excluded some indistinguishable V segments, including TRBV6-2 and TRBV6-3.

This clone has more than one count but fewer than ten. Its antigen is currently unknown. Trimming took 3 bases from V and 0 from J, leaving 12 bases between them. The CDR3 is made up of 15 amino acids. CDR1 is MDHEN and CDR2 is SYDVKM in the germline V gene. These donors, healthy bone marrow donors, were studied. 13 Jbeta primers and 60 Vbeta primers were used for the PCR. The protocol was immunoSEQ multiplex PCR, while the TCRdb copy is restricted to in-frame clones and leaves out a portion. The sample yields around 120,000 clones, approximately 9.4% seen once. The TCR comes from a young man in good health and CMV-seronegative. This chain joins TRBV28 and TRBJ2-7, with a weak D call TRBD2 (5 bases). Sequenced material: PBMCs. CDR3 nucleotides: TGTGCCAGCAGTTTCCGAGGGCCCCGCTCCTACGAGCAGTACTTC. Protein product: CASSFRGPRSYEQYF.